This T cell receptor (beta chain) was recovered during a study of CD8 T cells in Susac syndrome. Reverse transcription of about 0.45 to 1 ug RNA used random hexamers. TCRdb recomputed calls from the immunoSEQ multiplex PCR reads with MiXCR, one row per CDR3 protein. The sample lists approximately 210,000 distinct CDR3 sequences; about 95% were seen once. The clonotype originates from a human donor with Susac syndrome. Sequenced sample: CD4+ T cells from PBMCs.

This chain's CDR3 is CASRGLDSDNEQFF. CDR3 in DNA: TGTGCCAGCAGGGGCTTGGACAGTGACAATGAGCAGTTCTTC. The chain has TRBV6-5 and TRBJ2-1; TRBD1 is a possible D gene (6 bases). The length of the CDR3 is 14 residues. Trimming stripped 6 bases from V and 5 bases from J, with 14 bases between. Germline lookup yields CDR1 MNHEY and CDR2 SVGAGI.